A single sample gave rise to the 7 T cell receptor beta chains below, sequenced in a study of shared clonotypes between healthy human individuals. Using immunoSEQ multiplex PCR, the repertoire was profiled, and TCRdb retains in-frame clones only, with some absent. The sample records some 630,000 clones, 55% to 75% being singletons. Sequenced sample: memory CD4+ T cells sorted from blood. As for subset: CD45RA-negative fraction. The receptors were gathered from a woman aged 30 to 39 in good health.

In regard to this clone: The DNA is omitted, as the CDR3 cannot be located on it reliably, and the CDR3 follows TCRdb's listing. The gene calls are TRBV28 and TRBJ1-1. The V gene's germline CDR1 is MDHEN and CDR2 SYDVKM. The CDR3 length is 12 residues, termini included. CDR3: CASILGGTEAFF.

This clone was seen only a few times. The chain couples TRBV2 to TRBJ1-4; 7 bases align to TRBD1. CDR1 is SNHLY and CDR2 is FYNNEI in the germline V gene. V lost 8 bases and J lost 7; bases outside the gene matches: 16. The CDR3 is made up of 16 amino acids. As DNA, the CDR3 is TGTGCCAGCCGATGGCGGGGGACAGAGAGTAGTGAAAAACTGTTTTTT. Amino acid sequence: CASRWRGTESSEKLFF.

This rearrangement joins TRBV5-4 to TRBJ2-1; 12 positions match TRBD2. The CDR3 totals 16 residues. V gave up 4 bases and J gave up 6 bases; unmatched junction bases: 8. Germline V gives CDR1 SGHNT, CDR2 YYREEE (reference sequence). CDR3 bases: TGTGCCAGCAGCCCCGGGGGGACTAGCGGGTTCAATGAGCAGTTCTTC. Its translation is CASSPGGTSGFNEQFF. The full variable domain, rest sourced from reference TRBV5-4 and TRBJ2-1, is ETGVTQSPTHLIKTRGQQVTLRCSSQSGHNTVSWYQQALGQGPQFIFQYYREEENGRGNFPPRFSGLQFPNYSSELNVNALELDDSALYLCASSPGGTSGFNEQFFGPGTRLTVL.

The chain is built from TRBV2 and TRBJ2-2; maybe TRBD2 (6 bases). The CDR3 covers 16 residues. Germline V gives CDR1 SNHLY, CDR2 FYNNEI. The germline V and J ends were trimmed by 2 bases and 1 base, with 11 bases remaining between them. DNA of the CDR3: TGTGCCAGCAGTGAACAGGTCGGGAGGAACACCGGGGAGCTGTTTTTT. This gives the protein CASSEQVGRNTGELFF. Variable domain in full (rest from reference TRBV2 and TRBJ2-2): EPEVTQTPSHQVTQMGQEVILRCVPISNHLYFYWYRQILGQKVEFLVSFYNNEISEKSEIFDDQFSVERPDGSNFTLKIRSTKLEDSAMYFCASSEQVGRNTGELFFGEGSRLTVL.

The V call is TRBV29-1, the J call TRBJ1-5; 8 bases line up with TRBD1. Germline V gives CDR1 SQVTM, CDR2 ANQGSEA. The CDR3 loop spans 16 amino acids. After removal of 5 bases from V and 0 bases from J, the junction contained 9 bases not matched to a gene. The CDR3 nucleotides read TGCAGCGTTCCCGTAGGGACAGGAGATAGCAATCAGCCCCAGCATTTT. Translating it yields CSVPVGTGDSNQPQHF.

V and J are TRBV4-2 and TRBJ1-5; D remains ambiguous. In germline, CDR1 is LGHNA, CDR2 YNFKEQ. Deletions cut 4 bases from V and 8 bases from J, with 15 bases between. The CDR3 totals 14 residues. CDR3 bases: TGTGCCAGCAGCCCCATAATGGAGGGAGAGCCCCAGCATTTT. Its translation: CASSPIMEGEPQHF.

The chain links TRBV28 to TRBJ1-6; weak D call: TRBD1 (6 bases). The length of the CDR3 is 14 residues. Germline V gene lookup returns CDR1 MDHEN and CDR2 SYDVKM. V lost 3 bases and J lost 8, with 11 bases in between. DNA of the CDR3: TGTGCCAGCAGTTTGGAACAGGGAGATTCACCCCTCCACTTT. This gives the protein CASSLEQGDSPLHF.